The clone carrying this T cell receptor (beta chain) came up many times. Its antigen is as yet unknown. J lost 3 bases, V lost 0 bases, and 14 bases had no gene match. Germline V gene lookup returns CDR1 SQVTM and CDR2 ANQGSEA. The CDR3 totals 17 residues. The data derive from a study of identical twins. General study findings and limits: Zero-insertion analyses might be partly confounded by invariant T cells like MAIT and iNKT.

Unique molecular identifiers were present on cDNA, and template switching added a universal primer site. Each CDR3 protein gets one entry after TCRdb re-called the 5' RACE reads with MiXCR. Altogether a few hundred thousand distinct CDR3 sequences are present, approximately 10% being singletons, with the ten largest covering roughly 3.2%. This sample also appeared in a second study, on yellow fever vaccine responses in identical twins.

This chain connects TRBV29-1 to TRBJ2-7, with 7 nucleotides matching TRBD2. This sequence was found in a woman aged 18-29 years in good health. The sequenced material came from PBMCs. CDR3 in DNA: TGCAGCGTTGAAGATCGGCGGGGGAAGCCTACTTACTACGAGCAGTACTTC. This codes for CSVEDRRGKPTYYEQYF.